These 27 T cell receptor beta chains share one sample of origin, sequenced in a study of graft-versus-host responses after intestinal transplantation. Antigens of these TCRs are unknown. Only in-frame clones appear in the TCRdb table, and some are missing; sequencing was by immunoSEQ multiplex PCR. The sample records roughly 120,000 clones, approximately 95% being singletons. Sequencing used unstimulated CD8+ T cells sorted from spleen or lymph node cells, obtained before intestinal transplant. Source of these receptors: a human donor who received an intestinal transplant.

The CDR3 region is CASRLQSNSNQPQHF. Written as DNA, the CDR3 is TGTGCCAGCAGGTTACAGTCAAACAGCAATCAGCCCCAGCATTTT. This chain connects TRBV6-5 to TRBJ1-5; the D is unclear. This CDR3 has 15 residues. Deletions cut 6 bases from V and 1 base from J, with 13 bases between. From germline, CDR1 is MNHEY and CDR2 SVGAGI.

The CDR3 nucleotides are TGTGCCAGCATGGATCTTCTGCGCTACGAGCAGTACTTC. Protein product: CASMDLLRYEQYF. The J gene is TRBJ2-7, the V gene TRBV27, with D hard to call. V was clipped by 7 bases and J by 3 bases, with 13 bases between them. CDR3 length: 13 amino acids. The germline V gene encodes CDR1 MNHEY and CDR2 SMNVEV (reference sequence).

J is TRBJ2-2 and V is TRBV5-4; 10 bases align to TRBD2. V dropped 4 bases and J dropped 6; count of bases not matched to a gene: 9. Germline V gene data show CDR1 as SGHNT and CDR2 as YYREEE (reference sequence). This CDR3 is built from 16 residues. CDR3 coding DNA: TGTGCCAGCAGCCTCCCTAGCGGGAGCCGGTCCGGGGAGCTGTTTTTT. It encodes CASSLPSGSRSGELFF. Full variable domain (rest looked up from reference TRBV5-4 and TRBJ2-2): ETGVTQSPTHLIKTRGQQVTLRCSSQSGHNTVSWYQQALGQGPQFIFQYYREEENGRGNFPPRFSGLQFPNYSSELNVNALELDDSALYLCASSLPSGSRSGELFFGEGSRLTVL.

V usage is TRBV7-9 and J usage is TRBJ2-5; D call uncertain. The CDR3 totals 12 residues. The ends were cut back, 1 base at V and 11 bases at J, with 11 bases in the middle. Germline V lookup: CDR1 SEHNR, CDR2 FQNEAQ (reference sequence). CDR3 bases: TGTGCCAGCAGCTTAGGTGGGCTAGATCAGTACTTC. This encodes CASSLGGLDQYF.

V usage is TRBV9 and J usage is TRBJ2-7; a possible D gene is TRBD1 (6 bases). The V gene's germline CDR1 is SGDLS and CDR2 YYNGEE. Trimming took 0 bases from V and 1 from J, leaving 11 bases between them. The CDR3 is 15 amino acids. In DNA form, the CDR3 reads TGTGCCAGCAGCGTAGAAAGGGACACGTCCTACGAGCAGTACTTC. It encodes CASSVERDTSYEQYF.

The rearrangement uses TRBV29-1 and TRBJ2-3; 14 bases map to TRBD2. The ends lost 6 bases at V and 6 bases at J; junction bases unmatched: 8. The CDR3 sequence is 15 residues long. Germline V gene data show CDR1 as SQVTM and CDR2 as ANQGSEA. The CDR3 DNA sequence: TGCAGCGTCGTCGGGACTAGCGGGAGCGGGGATACGCAGTATTTT. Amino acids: CSVVGTSGSGDTQYF.

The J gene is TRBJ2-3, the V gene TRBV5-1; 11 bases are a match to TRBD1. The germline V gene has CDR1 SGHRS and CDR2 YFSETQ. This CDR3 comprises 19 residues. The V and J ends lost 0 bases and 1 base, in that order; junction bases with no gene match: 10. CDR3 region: CASSLGRTGGWERTDTQYF. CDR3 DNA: TGCGCCAGCAGCTTGGGGAGGACAGGGGGCTGGGAGCGCACAGATACGCAGTATTTT.

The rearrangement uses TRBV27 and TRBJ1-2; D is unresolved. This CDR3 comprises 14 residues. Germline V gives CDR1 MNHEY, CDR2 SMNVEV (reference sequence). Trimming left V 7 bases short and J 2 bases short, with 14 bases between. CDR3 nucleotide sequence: TGTGCCAGCACTGTGGGAGGGATCAACTATGGCTACACCTTC. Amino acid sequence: CASTVGGINYGYTF.

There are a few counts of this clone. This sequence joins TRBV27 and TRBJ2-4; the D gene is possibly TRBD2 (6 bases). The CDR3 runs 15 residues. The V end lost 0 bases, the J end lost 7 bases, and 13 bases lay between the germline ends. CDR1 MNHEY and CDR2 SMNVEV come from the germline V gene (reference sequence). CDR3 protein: CASSLSGPGRNIQYF. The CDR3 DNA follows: TGTGCCAGCAGTTTATCAGGTCCAGGGAGGAACATTCAGTACTTC.

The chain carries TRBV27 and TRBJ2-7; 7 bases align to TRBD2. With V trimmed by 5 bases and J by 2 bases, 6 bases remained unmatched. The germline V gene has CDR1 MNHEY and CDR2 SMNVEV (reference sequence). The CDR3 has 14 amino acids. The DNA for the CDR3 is TGTGCCAGCAGTCCACTAGCGAACCCCTACGAGCAGTACTTC. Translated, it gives CASSPLANPYEQYF.

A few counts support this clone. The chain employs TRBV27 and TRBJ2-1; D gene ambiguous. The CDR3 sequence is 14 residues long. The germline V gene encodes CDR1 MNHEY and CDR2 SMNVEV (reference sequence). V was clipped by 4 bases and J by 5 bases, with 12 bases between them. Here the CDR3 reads CASSYTPRDNEQFF. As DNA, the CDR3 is TGTGCCAGCAGTTACACACCCCGGGACAATGAGCAGTTCTTC.

The CDR3 loop reads CASSLLEVRYGYTF. The CDR3 nucleotides are TGTGCCAGCAGTTTATTGGAGGTCCGCTATGGCTACACCTTC. The rearrangement links TRBV28 to TRBJ1-2; no clear D. Germline CDR1 is MDHEN and CDR2 is SYDVKM. CDR3 length: 14 amino acids. Trimming pared 1 base from V and 4 bases from J, leaving 10 bases between.

The CDR3 reads CASSFSLGDTEAFF. CDR3 nucleotide sequence: TGTGCCAGCAGTTTCTCCTTAGGGGACACTGAAGCTTTCTTT. V is TRBV27 and J is TRBJ1-1; TRBD1 might be the D (5 bases). CDR3 length equals 14 residues. Germline V gene data show CDR1 as MNHEY and CDR2 as SMNVEV (reference sequence). V lost 3 bases, J lost 3 bases, and 11 bases lay in between.

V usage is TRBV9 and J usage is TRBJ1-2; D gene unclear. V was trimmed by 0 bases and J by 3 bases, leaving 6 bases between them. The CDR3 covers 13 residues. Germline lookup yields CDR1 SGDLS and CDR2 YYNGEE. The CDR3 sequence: CASSVADHYGYTF. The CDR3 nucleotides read TGTGCCAGCAGCGTAGCTGACCACTATGGCTACACCTTC.

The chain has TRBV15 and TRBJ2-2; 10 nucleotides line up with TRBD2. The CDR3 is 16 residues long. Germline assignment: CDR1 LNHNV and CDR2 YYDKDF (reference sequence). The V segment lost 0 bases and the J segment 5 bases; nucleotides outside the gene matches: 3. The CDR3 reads CATSRELAGTTGELFF. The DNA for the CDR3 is TGTGCCACCAGCAGAGAACTAGCGGGAACAACCGGGGAGCTGTTTTTT.

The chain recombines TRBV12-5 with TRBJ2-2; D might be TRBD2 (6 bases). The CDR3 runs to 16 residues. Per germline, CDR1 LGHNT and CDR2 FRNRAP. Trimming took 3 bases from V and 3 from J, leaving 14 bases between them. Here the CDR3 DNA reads TGTGCTAGTGGTTTTACTAGCTTTTATTACACCGGGGAGCTGTTTTTT. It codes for CASGFTSFYYTGELFF.

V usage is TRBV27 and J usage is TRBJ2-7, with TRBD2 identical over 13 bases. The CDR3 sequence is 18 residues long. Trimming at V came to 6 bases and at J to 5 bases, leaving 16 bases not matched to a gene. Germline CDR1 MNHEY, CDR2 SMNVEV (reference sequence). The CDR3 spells CASSAWGLAGYGEDEQYF. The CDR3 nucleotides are TGTGCCAGCAGCGCCTGGGGACTAGCGGGATACGGGGAGGACGAGCAGTACTTC.

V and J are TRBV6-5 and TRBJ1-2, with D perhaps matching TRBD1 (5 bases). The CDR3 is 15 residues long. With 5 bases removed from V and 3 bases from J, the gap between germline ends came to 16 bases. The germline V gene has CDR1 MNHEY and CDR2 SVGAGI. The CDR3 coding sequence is TGTGCCAGCAGTCCCCGGGGGTGGGCGCACTATGGCTACACCTTC. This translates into CASSPRGWAHYGYTF.

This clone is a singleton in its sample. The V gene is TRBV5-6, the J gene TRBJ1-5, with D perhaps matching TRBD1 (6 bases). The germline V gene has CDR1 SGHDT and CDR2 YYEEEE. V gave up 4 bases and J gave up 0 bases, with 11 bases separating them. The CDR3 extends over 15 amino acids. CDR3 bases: TGTGCCAGCAGCCCCGGACAGAATAGCAATCAGCCCCAGCATTTT. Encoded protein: CASSPGQNSNQPQHF.

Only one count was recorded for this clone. CDR3 in DNA: TGTGCCAGCAGCCCTGGAAGGTCGTACGAGCAGTACTTC. Translating it yields CASSPGRSYEQYF. The chain has TRBV5-6 and TRBJ2-7, with no clear D. The V end lost 4 bases, the J end lost 4 bases, and 12 bases lay between the germline ends. This CDR3 is 13 amino acids long. Germline-derived CDR1 and CDR2 are SGHDT and YYEEEE.

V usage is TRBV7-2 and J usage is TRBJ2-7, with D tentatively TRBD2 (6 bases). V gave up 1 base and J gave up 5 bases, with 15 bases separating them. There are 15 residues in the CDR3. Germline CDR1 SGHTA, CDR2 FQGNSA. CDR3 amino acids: CASSLDVGRVDEQYF. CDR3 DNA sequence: TGTGCCAGCAGCTTAGATGTCGGGAGAGTTGACGAGCAGTACTTC.

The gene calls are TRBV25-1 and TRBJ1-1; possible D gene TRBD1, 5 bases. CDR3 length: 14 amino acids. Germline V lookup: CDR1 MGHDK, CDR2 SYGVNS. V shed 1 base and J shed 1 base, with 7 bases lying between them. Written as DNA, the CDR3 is TGTGCCAGCAGTGAATTCGGACAGAACACTGAAGCTTTCTTT. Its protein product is CASSEFGQNTEAFF.

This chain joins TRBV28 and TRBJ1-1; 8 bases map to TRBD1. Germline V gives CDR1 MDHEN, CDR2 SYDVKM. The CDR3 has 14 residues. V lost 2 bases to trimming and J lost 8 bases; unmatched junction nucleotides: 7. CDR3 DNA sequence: TGTGCCAGCAGTTTACTTGGGGACAGGACCGAAGCTTTCTTT. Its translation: CASSLLGDRTEAFF.

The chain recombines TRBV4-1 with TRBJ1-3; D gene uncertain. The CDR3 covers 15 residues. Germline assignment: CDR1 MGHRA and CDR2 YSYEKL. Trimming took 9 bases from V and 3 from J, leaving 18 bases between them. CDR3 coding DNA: TGCGCCAGTGGCCCCGGGGTCTTCGGTGGAAACACCATATATTTT. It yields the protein CASGPGVFGGNTIYF.

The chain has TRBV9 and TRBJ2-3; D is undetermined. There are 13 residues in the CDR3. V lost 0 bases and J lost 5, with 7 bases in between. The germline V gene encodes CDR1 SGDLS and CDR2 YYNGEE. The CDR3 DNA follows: TGTGCCAGCAGCGTAGCTGAAAAAGATACGCAGTATTTT. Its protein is CASSVAEKDTQYF.

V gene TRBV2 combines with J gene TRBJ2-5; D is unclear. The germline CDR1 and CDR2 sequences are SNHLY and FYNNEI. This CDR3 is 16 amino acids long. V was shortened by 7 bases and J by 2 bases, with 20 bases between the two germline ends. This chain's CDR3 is CASIPEVWDRQETQYF. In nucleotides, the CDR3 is TGTGCCAGCATTCCGGAAGTTTGGGATCGGCAAGAGACCCAGTACTTC.

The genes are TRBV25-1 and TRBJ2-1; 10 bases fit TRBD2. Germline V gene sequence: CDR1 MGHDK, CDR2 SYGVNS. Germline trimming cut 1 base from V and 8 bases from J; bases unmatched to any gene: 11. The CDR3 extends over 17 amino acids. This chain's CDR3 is CASSEFSSSGSHHEQFF. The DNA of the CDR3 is TGTGCCAGCAGTGAATTCTCGTCTAGCGGGAGCCATCATGAGCAGTTCTTC.